Following are 3 T cell receptor beta chains from one sample sequenced in a study of blood T cell repertoires in COVID-19. The table came from immunoSEQ multiplex PCR; TCRdb's copy has only in-frame clones and leaves some out. The table includes almost 250,000 clones, 75% to 90% detected once. The sample was PBMCs or T cells enriched from blood (not recorded which). The receptor set was obtained from a woman in her 30s who had recovered from COVID-19.

The rearrangement links TRBV3-1 (or the pseudogene TRBV3-2) to TRBJ2-7; D gene uncertain. There are 13 residues in the CDR3. Germline assignment: CDR1 LGHDT and CDR2 YNNKEL (reference sequence). V lost 1 base and J 4 bases, leaving 8 bases between the germline ends. The CDR3 DNA sequence: TGTGCCAGCAGCCAAGCGTCTACGTACGAGCAGTACTTC. Translation gives CASSQASTYEQYF.

CDR3 region: CASSMGTEETQYF. Written as DNA, the CDR3 is TGTGCCAGTAGTATGGGGACAGAAGAGACCCAGTACTTC. The J gene is TRBJ2-5, the V gene TRBV19; 7 bases map to TRBD1. CDR1 is LNHDA, CDR2 SQIVND, per germline (reference sequence). This CDR3 is 13 amino acids long. V dropped 3 bases and J dropped 3; count of bases not matched to a gene: 1.

The J gene is TRBJ1-2, the V gene TRBV9; no firm D call. V was shortened by 0 bases and J by 6 bases, with 18 bases between the two germline ends. Germline-derived CDR1 and CDR2 are SGDLS and YYNGEE. CDR3 length: 16 amino acids. The CDR3 nucleotides are TGTGCCAGCAGCGTAGTTTCGGCGGGTCGGAATCATGGCTACACCTTC. It translates to CASSVVSAGRNHGYTF.